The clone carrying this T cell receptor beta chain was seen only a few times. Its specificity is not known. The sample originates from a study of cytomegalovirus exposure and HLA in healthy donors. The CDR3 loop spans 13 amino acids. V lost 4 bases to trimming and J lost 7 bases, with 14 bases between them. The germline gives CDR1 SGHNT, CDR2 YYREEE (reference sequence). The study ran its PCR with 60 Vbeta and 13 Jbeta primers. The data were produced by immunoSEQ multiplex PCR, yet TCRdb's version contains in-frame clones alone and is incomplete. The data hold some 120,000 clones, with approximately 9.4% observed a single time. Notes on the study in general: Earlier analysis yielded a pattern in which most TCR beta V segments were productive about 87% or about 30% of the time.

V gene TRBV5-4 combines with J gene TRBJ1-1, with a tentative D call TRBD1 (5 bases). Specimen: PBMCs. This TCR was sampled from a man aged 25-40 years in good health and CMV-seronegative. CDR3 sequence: CASSLQGDGEAFF. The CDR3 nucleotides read TGTGCCAGCAGCCTTCAGGGTGATGGTGAAGCTTTCTTT.